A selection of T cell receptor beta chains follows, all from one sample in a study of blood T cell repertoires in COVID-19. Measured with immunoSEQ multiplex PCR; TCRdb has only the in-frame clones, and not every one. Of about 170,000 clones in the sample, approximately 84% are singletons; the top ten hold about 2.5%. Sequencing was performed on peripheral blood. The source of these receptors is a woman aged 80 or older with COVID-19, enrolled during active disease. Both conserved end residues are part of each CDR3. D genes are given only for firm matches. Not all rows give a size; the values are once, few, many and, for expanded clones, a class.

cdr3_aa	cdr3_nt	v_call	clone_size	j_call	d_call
CASSLGQGGYGYTF	TGCGCCAGCAGCTTGGGACAGGGAGGCTATGGCTACACCTTC	TRBV5-1	.	TRBJ1-2	TRBD1
CAISAWDKADTQYF	TGTGCCATCAGTGCTTGGGACAAGGCAGATACGCAGTATTTT	TRBV10-3	.	TRBJ2-3	.
CASSIQGRRGLSLYEQYF	TGTGCCAGCAGTATACAAGGCCGCAGGGGTCTTTCCCTCTACGAGCAGTACTTC	TRBV27	.	TRBJ2-7	.
CASSLWGVGGETQYF	TGTGCCAGCAGTTTATGGGGAGTGGGAGGCGAGACCCAGTACTTC	TRBV28	.	TRBJ2-5	.
CASSLRDRVPLEQYF	TGTGCCAGCAGCCTCCGGGACAGGGTACCTCTTGAGCAGTACTTC	TRBV7-2	.	TRBJ2-7	TRBD1
CASSQAGRGGTYEQYF	TGTGCCAGCAGCCAGGCCGGACGCGGGGGGACCTACGAGCAGTACTTC	TRBV4-2	.	TRBJ2-7	TRBD2
CAWNRGNTEAFF	TGTGCCTGGAACAGGGGGAACACTGAAGCTTTCTTT	TRBV30	.	TRBJ1-1	TRBD1
CASSYAQGQSTDTQYF	TGCGCCAGCAGCTACGCCCAGGGACAGAGCACAGATACGCAGTATTTT	TRBV5-1	.	TRBJ2-3	TRBD1
CASSRGGNINSPLHF	TGCGCCAGCAGCCGTGGGGGGAATATCAATTCACCCCTCCACTTT	TRBV4-1	.	TRBJ1-6	.
CASKTGDTQYF	TGTGCCAGCAAGACGGGAGATACGCAGTATTTT	TRBV3-1/TRBV3-2	.	TRBJ2-3	.
CASSQPRGLTYEQYF	TGTGCCAGCAGTCAACCCAGGGGTCTGACCTACGAGCAGTACTTC	TRBV6-5	.	TRBJ2-7	.
CASSRTSGLYNEQFF	TGTGCCAGCTCGCGGACTAGCGGACTGTACAATGAGCAGTTCTTC	TRBV18	.	TRBJ2-1	TRBD2
CASNLGRGERETQYF	TGTGCCAGTAATTTGGGCAGGGGGGAACGAGAGACCCAGTACTTC	TRBV19	.	TRBJ2-5	.
CASSLDGGVAFF	TGTGCCAGCAGCTTAGACGGCGGTGTTGCTTTCTTT	TRBV11-2	.	TRBJ1-1	.
CASSLLVAVEQYF	TGCGCCAGCAGCTTGTTGGTAGCGGTCGAGCAGTACTTC	TRBV5-1	.	TRBJ2-7	.
CASSPPRGTGSSYEQYF	TGTGCCAGCTCACCTCCAAGGGGGACAGGGAGCTCCTACGAGCAGTACTTC	TRBV18	.	TRBJ2-7	TRBD1
CASSESKAGGAFGYTF	TGCGCCAGCAGTGAGTCGAAGGCAGGGGGCGCTTTTGGCTACACCTTC	TRBV10-2	few	TRBJ1-2	TRBD1
CASSLGTLRFF	TGTGCCAGCAGCTTGGGGACTCTCCGGTTCTTC	TRBV5-6	.	TRBJ2-1	.
CASSRTGQLTDTQYF	TGTGCCAGTAGTCGCACGGGACAGCTCACAGATACGCAGTATTTT	TRBV19	.	TRBJ2-3	TRBD1
CATSDSPGTSGHEQFF	TGTGCCACCAGTGACTCTCCCGGGACTAGCGGGCATGAGCAGTTCTTC	TRBV24-1	once	TRBJ2-1	TRBD2
CAIRALAGRIYEQYF	TGTGCCATCAGAGCTCTAGCGGGGAGAATTTACGAGCAGTACTTC	TRBV10-3	once	TRBJ2-7	TRBD2
CASSYITGRVLAFF	TGTGCCAGCAGTTACATCACGGGAAGAGTCCTGGCTTTCTTT	TRBV6-2/TRBV6-3	.	TRBJ1-1	.
CASSLAGTDTQYF	TGTGCCAGCAGTTTGGCAGGGACAGATACGCAGTATTTT	TRBV12-3/TRBV12-4	once	TRBJ2-3	.
CASSIAGAGELFF	TGTGCCAGTAGTATAGCGGGGGCCGGGGAGCTGTTTTTT	TRBV19	.	TRBJ2-2	.
CASSFGLAGGTDTQYF	TGTGCCAGCAGCTTTGGACTAGCGGGGGGCACAGATACGCAGTATTTT	TRBV11-2	.	TRBJ2-3	TRBD2
CASSLAGQGSEKLFF	TGTGCCAGCAGTTTAGCCGGGCAGGGAAGTGAAAAACTGTTTTTT	TRBV28	.	TRBJ1-4	.
CASSQDWAGPTDTQYF	TGTGCCAGCAGCCAAGATTGGGCAGGCCCCACAGATACGCAGTATTTT	TRBV4-2	.	TRBJ2-3	.
CATSSQTGGETQYF	TGTGCCACCAGCAGTCAAACAGGGGGAGAGACCCAGTACTTC	TRBV15	.	TRBJ2-5	TRBD1
CSVEGSVRTDTQYF	TGCAGCGTTGAGGGGAGTGTAAGGACAGATACGCAGTATTTT	TRBV29-1	.	TRBJ2-3	.
CASSLVSGNTIYF	TGTGCCAGCAGTTTAGTGTCGGGAAACACCATATATTTT	TRBV12-3/TRBV12-4	.	TRBJ1-3	.
CASSGQGYEQFF	TGTGCCAGCAGTGGGCAGGGGTATGAGCAGTTCTTC	TRBV2	.	TRBJ2-1	.
CASSLRGLNQPQHF	TGTGCCAGCAGTCTCAGGGGGTTGAATCAGCCCCAGCATTTT	TRBV3-1/TRBV3-2	.	TRBJ1-5	TRBD1
CASTLGDRANYGYTF	TGTGCCAGCACCCTAGGGGACAGAGCTAACTATGGCTACACCTTC	TRBV3-1/TRBV3-2	.	TRBJ1-2	TRBD1
CASRAGRTSGITDTQYF	TGTGCCAGCAGGGCGGGGCGAACTAGCGGGATCACAGATACGCAGTATTTT	TRBV5-4	.	TRBJ2-3	TRBD2
CAIRVDRGGTEAFF	TGTGCCATCAGGGTGGACAGGGGTGGGACTGAAGCTTTCTTT	TRBV10-3	.	TRBJ1-1	TRBD1
CASASGLAGAVDTQYF	TGTGCCAGCGCCTCAGGGCTAGCGGGGGCCGTTGATACGCAGTATTTT	TRBV11-2	.	TRBJ2-3	TRBD2
CASSDFTSGGYNEQFF	TGTGCCAGTAGCGATTTTACTAGCGGGGGTTACAATGAGCAGTTCTTC	TRBV19	few	TRBJ2-1	TRBD2